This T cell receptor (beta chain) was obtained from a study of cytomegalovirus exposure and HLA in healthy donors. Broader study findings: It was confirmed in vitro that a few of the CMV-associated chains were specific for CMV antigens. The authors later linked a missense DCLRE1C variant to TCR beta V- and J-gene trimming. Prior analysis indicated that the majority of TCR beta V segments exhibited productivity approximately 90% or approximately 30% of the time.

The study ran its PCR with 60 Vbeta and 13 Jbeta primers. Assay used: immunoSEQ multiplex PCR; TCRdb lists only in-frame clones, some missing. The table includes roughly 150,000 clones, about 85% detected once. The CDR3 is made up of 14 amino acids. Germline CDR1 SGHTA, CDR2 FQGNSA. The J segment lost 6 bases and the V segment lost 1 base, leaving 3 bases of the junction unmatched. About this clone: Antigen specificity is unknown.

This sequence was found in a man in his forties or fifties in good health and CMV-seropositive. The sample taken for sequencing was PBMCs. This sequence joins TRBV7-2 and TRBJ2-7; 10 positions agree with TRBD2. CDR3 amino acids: CASSLVLAGVEQYF. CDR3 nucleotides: TGTGCCAGCAGCTTAGTTCTAGCGGGAGTCGAGCAGTACTTC. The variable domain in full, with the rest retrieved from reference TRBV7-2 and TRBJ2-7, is GAGVSQSPSNKVTEKGKDVELRCDPISGHTALYWYRQSLGQGLEFLIYFQGNSAPDKSGLPSDRFSAERTGGSVSTLTIQRTQQEDSAVYLCASSLVLAGVEQYFGPGTRLTVT.